A single sample is the source of the 5 T cell receptor beta chains below, sequenced in a study of cytomegalovirus exposure and HLA in healthy donors. The PCR ran on 60 Vbeta and 13 Jbeta primers. TCRdb's table, derived via immunoSEQ multiplex PCR, lists solely in-frame clones and lacks some. This sample has over 85,000 clones, with around four fifths found just once. The sample taken for sequencing was PBMCs. All receptors derive from a man aged 35 to 55 in good health and CMV-seronegative.

In DNA, the CDR3 is TGCGCCAGCAGCCAAGATCTGCCCCAGGGTGTCTACGAGCAGTACTTC. Protein: CASSQDLPQGVYEQYF. The chain joins TRBV4-1 to TRBJ2-7; the D gene is possibly TRBD1 (5 bases). The CDR3 contains 16 residues. The V end lost 0 bases, the J end lost 3 bases, and 15 bases lay between the germline ends. Germline V gene sequence: CDR1 MGHRA, CDR2 YSYEKL.

The V call is TRBV11-2, the J call TRBJ1-1, with TRBD1 identical over 7 bases. The CDR3 consists of 15 residues. The J segment lost 6 bases and the V segment lost 0 bases, leaving 7 bases of the junction unmatched. Germline lookup yields CDR1 SGHAT and CDR2 FQNNGV. The CDR3 DNA reads as TGTGCCAGCAGCTTAGATGGACAGGTGGGGGCTGAAGCTTTCTTT. Amino acids: CASSLDGQVGAEAFF.

The chain links TRBV6-4 to TRBJ1-5; tentatively, D is TRBD1 (6 bases). Germline V gene lookup returns CDR1 MRHNA and CDR2 SNTAGT. The CDR3 has 14 residues. V lost 6 bases and J 3 bases, leaving 12 bases between the germline ends. The CDR3 here is CASSTTGDNQPQHF. The CDR3, as DNA: TGTGCCAGCAGCACGACAGGCGACAATCAGCCCCAGCATTTT.

The rearrangement joins TRBV28 to TRBJ1-2, with D perhaps TRBD1 (5 bases). Per the germline V gene, CDR1 is MDHEN and CDR2 is SYDVKM. The CDR3 extends over 13 amino acids. V was clipped by 3 bases and J by 4 bases, with 9 bases between them. The DNA for the CDR3 is TGTGCCAGCAGTTTGGACGGGGGCTATGGCTACACCTTC. It is translated as CASSLDGGYGYTF.

The chain joins TRBV19 to TRBJ2-5; 9 nucleotides match TRBD1. V trimming: 5 bases; J trimming: 4 bases; junction bases outside the gene matches: 8. CDR1 LNHDA and CDR2 SQIVND come from the germline V gene (reference sequence). The CDR3 sequence is 15 residues long. The CDR3 spells CASSSGQGILETQYF. Here the CDR3 DNA reads TGTGCCAGTAGTTCGGGACAGGGAATTTTAGAGACCCAGTACTTC.